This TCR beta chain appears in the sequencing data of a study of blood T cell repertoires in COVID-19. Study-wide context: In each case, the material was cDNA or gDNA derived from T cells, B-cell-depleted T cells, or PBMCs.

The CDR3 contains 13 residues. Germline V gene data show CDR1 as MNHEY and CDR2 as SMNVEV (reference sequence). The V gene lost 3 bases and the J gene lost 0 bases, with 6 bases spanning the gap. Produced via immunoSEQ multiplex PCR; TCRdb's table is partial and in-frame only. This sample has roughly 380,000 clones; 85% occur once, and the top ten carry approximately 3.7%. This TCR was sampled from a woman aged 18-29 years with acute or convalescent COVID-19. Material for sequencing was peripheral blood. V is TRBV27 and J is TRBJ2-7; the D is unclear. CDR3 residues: CASSFLSSYEQYF. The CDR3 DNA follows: TGTGCCAGCAGTTTTCTTAGCTCCTACGAGCAGTACTTC.